Described below is a single T cell receptor beta chain sequence and its context. The data derive from a study of blood T cell repertoires in COVID-19. Background on the study: Samples of COVID-19 (acute and convalescent) were obtained from the United States, Italy and Spain. T cells, B-cell-depleted T cells, or PBMCs supplied cDNA or gDNA.

Original methodology: Reference gene primer amplification gave nucleated cell count estimates. The table came from immunoSEQ multiplex PCR; TCRdb's copy has only in-frame clones and leaves some out. V, J and clone size are taken as reported in that table, and D and trimming were inferred from the DNA itself. Of under 140,000 clones in the sample, 88% were seen once. V was clipped by 3 bases and J by 1 base, with 17 bases between them. From germline, CDR1 is KGHSH and CDR2 LQKENI. The CDR3 length is 17 residues. The sequencing input was peripheral blood. The receptor was derived from a woman in her forties or fifties with acute or convalescent COVID-19. The chain employs TRBV18 and TRBJ2-3; D may be TRBD1 (5 bases). CDR3 sequence reads: CASSPQYSGMGTDTQYF. The CDR3 region has the DNA TGTGCCAGCTCACCTCAATACTCAGGGATGGGCACAGATACGCAGTATTTT.